This T cell receptor (beta chain) originates from a study of cytomegalovirus exposure and HLA in healthy donors (dated by TCRdb to about 2017). Regarding the complete study: In an earlier analysis of under 750 of the donors, 250 to 350 Gb of sequence data and 100 million or so unique TCR beta sequences from about 179 million T cells were reported. All discovery cohort repertoires had been generated using a single sequencing platform. A later analysis re-analyzed previously published TCR beta repertoires from 666 donors and added high-resolution HLA genotyping to study TCR occurrence patterns. In the later analysis, no new phenotypic data were used to find candidate immune exposures; instead, reliance was placed on TCR beta sequences and their occurrence across donors. An earlier analysis of 500 to 750 of the donors applied high-throughput TCR beta sequencing to assess whether each TCR beta V gene segment acted as functional or pseudogenic. An early release that covered 640 HLA-typed donors contained approximately 300 gigabases of sequencing data and tens of millions of unique TCR sequences. The study aimed to test whether cataloging public T cell receptors could reveal signatures of past pathogen exposure. To predict cytomegalovirus infection status, the study combined high-throughput TCR immunosequencing, statistical association of individual TCRs with disease status, and machine learning. A later genetic analysis took genome-wide SNP genotypes for about 60% of the roughly 670 donors and used that subset as a discovery cohort. The number of typed donors differed by locus: about 620-640 for A, B, C, DRB1 and DQB1; 522 for DQA1; 600 to 610 for DPA1; and approximately 450 for DPB1. In addition to the first cohort of about 650 subjects, a separate validation cohort of 120 different subjects was used. Roughly 5 DR-DQ haplotypes were handled as single units for association and clustering because linkage in the cohort was strong. Of the 398 genotyped donors, over 70% fell in the genetic ancestry cluster associated with self-reported Caucasian donors. Alongside the repertoire data, information on donor age, sex, ethnicity and CMV serostatus was compiled. Class I and class II HLA loci were covered by the typing at four-digit resolution. The study used immunosequencing to profile the T cell repertoires of more than 650 subjects and linked those repertoires to cytomegalovirus serostatus. Among around 400 genotyped donors of the cohort, an average of around 240,000 unique TCR beta nucleotide sequences were sequenced per donor, roughly 18% of them non-productive.

The library was obtained by the immunoSEQ multiplex PCR assay. For the multiplex PCR, a mixture combining 60 forward primers for TCR Vbeta segments and 13 reverse primers for TCR Jbeta segments was used. The CDR3 region of rearranged TCR beta genes was amplified from genomic DNA by a multiplex PCR assay. On the Illumina HiSeq System, the amplified TCR beta libraries were sequenced as 87-base-pair reads. As for the authors' bioinformatics: A later analysis counted approximately 74 million unique TCR beta chains across the 550 to 700 repertoires, and roughly 10 million of these chains were shared by at least two donors. To remove PCR and sequencing errors, raw reads were error-corrected and collapsed into unique sequences using a nearest-neighbor algorithm that merged closely related sequences. Alignment of CDR3 sequences to IMGT reference sequences was used to assign V, D and J gene segments. For a sequence to be retained, a match of at least six nucleotides to both a V gene segment and a J gene segment was required. A rearrangement was called productive if the CDR3 had no stop codons and remained in frame with V and J, and every other rearrangement was called non-productive. Following IMGT convention, CDR3 was defined as the stretch from the second conserved V-encoded cysteine up to the conserved J-encoded phenylalanine. The earlier analysis of approximately 500 of the donors excluded sequences that lacked an unambiguous match to a single V gene segment. In an earlier analysis of some 590 of the donors, V segments were called functional above 56.7% productive rearrangements and were called segregating when the between-donor standard deviation exceeded 5%. A statistical classification framework was built to diagnose cytomegalovirus status from the catalog of TCR beta chain sequences. In a later analysis, V and J genes were assigned by comparing TCR nucleotide sequences against IMGT/GENE-DB human TR gene sequences. A later analysis assigned CDR3 sequences and most-parsimonious VDJ recombination scenarios with the TCRdist pipeline. In a later analysis, each TCR beta chain was defined by its CDR3 amino acid sequence together with its V-gene family, and reads lacking a unique V-gene family were excluded. A later analysis removed roughly 590 highly shared, low-generation-probability nucleotide sequences to deal with suspected cross-contamination and a sequencing artifact. In a later analysis, a clonal expansion index for each public chain was calculated from normalized within-repertoire ranks of inferred template counts. In a later analysis, generation probabilities were computed using a VDJ recombination model fitted to out-of-frame rearrangements, and the results were checked against IGoR. A later analysis scored TCR-TCR, TCR-HLA and TCR-CMV co-occurrence with hypergeometric tests, applying a repertoire-size bias correction to TCR pairs. False discovery rates were estimated in a later analysis by permuting HLA or CMV assignments 20 times. In a later analysis, co-occurring TCRs were grouped using DBSCAN, with TCRdist sequence similarity added in when clustering inside HLA-allele-positive subsets. For co-occurrence clustering, repertoires with fewer than 30,000 or more than 120,000 public chains were excluded, along with five or six repertoires with anomalous nucleotide sharing. What TCRdb holds here is the immuneACCESS table cut down to in-frame rearrangements. Part of the clones is not present; checked against another copy, under half of the missing clones reflect an unresolved V gene, and the others are unexplained. V, J and clone size were drawn from that table, and D and trimming were deduced from the DNA. Recorded for this sample are some 200,000 clones; about 89% of them occurred a single time. The ten largest clones add up to 1% of the sample.

The cohort comprised more than 550 healthy bone marrow donors. At the time of sampling, all cohort members were nominally healthy, though unrecorded immune exposures were likely present. The donor was CMV seronegative and was included in the group of several hundred seronegative cohort members. A peripheral blood sample was collected from each donor, and TCR beta sequencing was performed on peripheral blood mononuclear cells. The Qiagen DNeasy Blood Extraction Kit was used to extract genomic DNA from the blood cell samples. This clone was picked up one time. Its antigen has not been determined. Base-call qualities are not available, and no considerably larger clone is one nucleotide away. CDR1 GTSNPN and CDR2 SVGIG are derived from the germline V gene (reference sequence). V is reduced by 8 bases and J by 4 bases, leaving a spacing of 19 bases between them. From the cysteine up to the phenylalanine, the CDR3 has a length of 14 residues. Here the CDR3 DNA is all that survives: 42 bases in frame from base 1.

The investigation overall reported the following: Compared with equally common non-associated chains, HLA-associated TCR beta chains in a later analysis were more clonally expanded and had lower generation probabilities. It was suggested by the authors that the approach could potentially be generalized to other disease states and immunological phenotypes. The sequencing pipeline was judged likely to have produced a cluster of highly shared sequence variants as a technical artifact. Assigning TCR associations to individual alleles was difficult when HLA alleles, especially DR and DQ, strongly co-occurred. The study gave a list of around 170 TCR beta chains associated with cytomegalovirus. A further reported finding was that TCR beta sequences accurately predicted the HLA-A and HLA-B alleles for most subjects in the first cohort. In an earlier analysis of some 540 of the donors, most TCR beta V segments appeared in productive rearrangements about 87% or about 30% of the time, broadly matching IMGT annotations. CMV serostatus was the only immune exposure information available for the cohort. In a later genetic analysis, a missense DCLRE1C variant was associated with V-gene and J-gene trimming of TCR beta chains, and the association was replicated in an independent cohort. The classifier was reported to diagnose cytomegalovirus status with high specificity and sensitivity in both the original cohort and the validation cohort. A later analysis found that most CMV-associated TCR beta chains appeared HLA-restricted, with HLA associations seemingly driven largely by CMV exposure. Most TCR sequences were seen in very few donors, while some public TCRs were found in many individuals. The earlier analysis of some 560 of the donors excluded some 15 rarely observed V segments, including chromosome 9 orphons, because counts were too low. Roughly uniform sequencing depth across donors was assumed in presence/absence analyses, although this assumption may not hold. Because HLA typing was missing for some donors at each locus, association tests included only the typed subset. A few of the identified cytomegalovirus-associated TCR beta chains were confirmed in vitro to be specific for cytomegalovirus antigens. Specific HLA alleles were associated with 15,000 to 20,000 TCR beta sequences at a false discovery rate of 0.05 in a later analysis. In a later analysis, the rate of TCR association differed among HLA loci, with DRB1 alleles having the most associated TCRs and HLA-C alleles having the fewest. A later genetic analysis reported fewer N-insertions in productive TCRs among donors in an Asian-associated ancestry cluster than the roughly 620-donor mean. In a later analysis, several top co-occurrence clusters were reported to appear linked to parvovirus B19, influenza, CMV and Epstein-Barr virus. Some IMGT-functional V segments, including TRBV6-2 and TRBV6-3, could not be distinguished by the 87-base-pair reads and were therefore excluded. The cohort was sequenced for TCR beta chains only, and without alpha or paired-chain data the features that could be detected were limited. Linkage disequilibrium might explain the correlated functional status among segregating V segments, but an unknown experimental factor could not be excluded.

The chain couples TRBV30 to TRBJ2-3, with TRBD2 as a weak D call on 5 bases. Sequenced sample: PBMCs. This receptor was obtained from a woman aged 18-29 years in good health and CMV-seronegative. This receptor has the CDR3 CAGRRGFLSDTQYF. The nucleotide sequence reads as follows: TGTGCCGGCCGACGGGGATTCCTTTCAGATACGCAGTATTTT.